Sequencing of this T cell receptor (beta chain) was carried out in a study of neurological immune-mediated disorders. The study's findings and limits: The phylogenetic placement of 18 of 34 multiple sclerosis patients' repertoires in one related-CDR3 cluster constitutes a possible signature.

This clonotype was seen many times. Its antigen is not identified. TCRdb re-called the 5' RACE reads with MiXCR, one entry per CDR3 protein. Among about 66,000 distinct CDR3 sequences listed, approximately 5% were seen once. Sequenced: PBMCs. This clonotype was sampled from a woman in her 70s with multiple sclerosis.

The DNA of the CDR3 is TGCAGCGTCAGGGGGACTCCAGTTACCTACGAGCAGTACTTC. It codes for CSVRGTPVTYEQYF. This chain joins TRBV29-1 and TRBJ2-7, with D possibly matching TRBD1 (7 bases). Germline CDR1 is SQVTM and CDR2 is ANQGSEA. Between the trimmed V and J ends, which lost 6 bases and 2 bases, there was a span of 17 bases. This CDR3 is built from 14 residues.